The rows below give T cell receptor beta chains drawn from one sample of a study of T cells after yellow fever vaccination. TCRdb fed the 5' RACE reads into MiXCR, producing one record per CDR3 protein. The sample includes about 120,000 distinct CDR3 sequences, 7.2% of them seen just once. This specimen was CD4+ T cells sorted from PBMCs, taken roughly 47 days after the first yellow fever vaccination. These receptors were taken from a man aged 18 to 30 who received the YFV17D yellow fever vaccine. The CDR3 runs from the conserved cysteine through the conserved F or W. The D gene is left open where the match is weak.

d_gene: TRBD1; j_gene: TRBJ2-7; v_gene: TRBV7-8; CDR3aa: CASSTAATGTAVYEQYF
d_gene: .; j_gene: TRBJ1-5; v_gene: TRBV7-2; CDR3aa: CASSLEVNQPQHF
d_gene: .; j_gene: TRBJ2-6; v_gene: TRBV7-9; CDR3aa: CASSFTGLGGANVLTF
d_gene: .; j_gene: TRBJ2-5; v_gene: TRBV12-3/TRBV12-4; CDR3aa: CASSLARAKETQYF
d_gene: .; j_gene: TRBJ2-2; v_gene: TRBV5-1; CDR3aa: CASSLGIAPGELFF
d_gene: .; j_gene: TRBJ2-3; v_gene: TRBV5-4; CDR3aa: CASSEIAGSDTQYF
d_gene: .; j_gene: TRBJ1-2; v_gene: TRBV7-9; CDR3aa: CASSLRREGGYTF
d_gene: .; j_gene: TRBJ1-6; v_gene: TRBV5-1; CDR3aa: CASTDGQLNSPLHF
d_gene: .; j_gene: TRBJ1-4; v_gene: TRBV14; CDR3aa: CASSQGVGKGMANEKLFF
d_gene: .; j_gene: TRBJ2-5; v_gene: TRBV20-1; CDR3aa: CSARQPYQETQYF
d_gene: TRBD1; j_gene: TRBJ2-2; v_gene: TRBV7-2; CDR3aa: CASSYLGQLNTGELFF
d_gene: .; j_gene: TRBJ2-4; v_gene: TRBV5-1; CDR3aa: CASSPGGHSKNIQYF
d_gene: .; j_gene: TRBJ2-2; v_gene: TRBV18; CDR3aa: CASSPLRGNTGELFF
d_gene: TRBD1; j_gene: TRBJ2-2; v_gene: TRBV9; CDR3aa: CASSAQPYFGQGNTGELFF
d_gene: .; j_gene: TRBJ2-5; v_gene: TRBV5-8; CDR3aa: CASSRPETQYF
d_gene: TRBD1; j_gene: TRBJ2-3; v_gene: TRBV12-3/TRBV12-4; CDR3aa: CASSRRDRASTDTQYF
d_gene: .; j_gene: TRBJ1-2; v_gene: TRBV9; CDR3aa: CASSLQVDGGYTF
d_gene: .; j_gene: TRBJ1-6; v_gene: TRBV7-2; CDR3aa: CASSLGLRQVYNSPLHF
d_gene: .; j_gene: TRBJ1-2; v_gene: TRBV3-1; CDR3aa: CASSQGVRYGYTF
d_gene: .; j_gene: TRBJ2-2; v_gene: TRBV12-3/TRBV12-4; CDR3aa: CASRKGPFSNTGELFF
d_gene: .; j_gene: TRBJ1-2; v_gene: TRBV5-1; CDR3aa: CASSLHADGYTF
d_gene: TRBD1; j_gene: TRBJ2-5; v_gene: TRBV6-5; CDR3aa: CASRAGQGRETQYF
d_gene: TRBD1; j_gene: TRBJ2-5; v_gene: TRBV15; CDR3aa: CATSRDRGWEETQYF
d_gene: .; j_gene: TRBJ2-2; v_gene: TRBV12-3/TRBV12-4; CDR3aa: CASSPYIAGELFF
d_gene: TRBD1; j_gene: TRBJ1-4; v_gene: TRBV7-2; CDR3aa: CASSLNPGQANEKLFF
d_gene: .; j_gene: TRBJ2-3; v_gene: TRBV3-1; CDR3aa: CASSQEDTQYF
d_gene: .; j_gene: TRBJ2-6; v_gene: TRBV5-1; CDR3aa: CASSSRSGANVLTF
d_gene: .; j_gene: TRBJ1-6; v_gene: TRBV23-1; CDR3aa: CASSQSDNYNSPLHF
d_gene: .; j_gene: TRBJ2-3; v_gene: TRBV19; CDR3aa: CASSPLGGGRSDTQYF
d_gene: TRBD1; j_gene: TRBJ2-5; v_gene: TRBV5-1; CDR3aa: CASSNRDRGRETQYF
d_gene: .; j_gene: TRBJ2-5; v_gene: TRBV6-5; CDR3aa: CASSSSGETQYF
d_gene: TRBD2; j_gene: TRBJ2-1; v_gene: TRBV6-5; CDR3aa: CASSRLAGDNEQFF
d_gene: TRBD1; j_gene: TRBJ1-1; v_gene: TRBV30; CDR3aa: CAWGTTGLLEAFF
d_gene: TRBD1; j_gene: TRBJ1-6; v_gene: TRBV6-2/TRBV6-3; CDR3aa: CASSYPGQGSNSPLHF
d_gene: .; j_gene: TRBJ2-5; v_gene: TRBV5-5; CDR3aa: CASSLAGLRETQYF
d_gene: .; j_gene: TRBJ2-3; v_gene: TRBV5-4; CDR3aa: CASSLGGGLASTDTQYF
d_gene: .; j_gene: TRBJ1-5; v_gene: TRBV6-1; CDR3aa: CASTLKGLAQPQHF
d_gene: TRBD1; j_gene: TRBJ2-4; v_gene: TRBV28; CDR3aa: CASSLRQGANIQYF
d_gene: TRBD1; j_gene: TRBJ2-5; v_gene: TRBV5-1; CDR3aa: CASNRGDFETQYF
d_gene: TRBD2; j_gene: TRBJ2-1; v_gene: TRBV6-1; CDR3aa: CASREREVSYNEQFF
d_gene: TRBD1; j_gene: TRBJ2-1; v_gene: TRBV5-1; CDR3aa: CASSLGTGNRNEQFF
d_gene: .; j_gene: TRBJ2-2; v_gene: TRBV7-6; CDR3aa: CASSLVGGELFF
d_gene: .; j_gene: TRBJ1-5; v_gene: TRBV7-9; CDR3aa: CASSLARTDQPQHF
d_gene: .; j_gene: TRBJ1-1; v_gene: TRBV15; CDR3aa: CATSVGGTEAFF
d_gene: TRBD1; j_gene: TRBJ1-5; v_gene: TRBV6-4; CDR3aa: CASSEGQRCNQPQHF
d_gene: .; j_gene: TRBJ2-2; v_gene: TRBV5-6; CDR3aa: CASSLLTRGLNTGELFF